The present TCR beta chain was sequenced within a study of tumor-infiltrating lymphocytes in primary liver carcinoma. For the study at large: Lesions, classed as T1-T3 N0M0, spanned about 4 to 10 cm across.

Researchers generated TCR beta cDNA from approximately 520 ng of total RNA, relying on a constant-region primer. Construction of TCR beta libraries relied on three successive nested multiplex PCR rounds employing slightly modified ARM-PCR. The first two PCR rounds used TRBV1-TRBV30 primers with a Cbeta primer, approximately 10 cycles each. TCRdb ran MiXCR on the multiplex PCR reads and lists one entry per CDR3 protein. This sample has roughly 57,000 distinct CDR3 sequences; just over 70% occur once, and the top ten carry just over 55%. CDR3 length: 14 residues. The junction had 5 bases not matched to a gene; V was cut back by 4 bases and J by 5 bases. Germline CDR1 SGHAT, CDR2 FQNNGV. This clonotype rates as medium-sized. Co-extraction yielded RNA and DNA from roughly 20-30 mg of unsorted bulk tissue.

The chain couples TRBV11-2 to TRBJ2-1; 7 positions match TRBD2. This receptor was identified in a man in his forties with primary liver carcinoma and hepatitis B virus infection. Sequencing input: liver tumor tissue from sampling region 2. The subset is: tumor region T2, inferior pole. CDR3 sequence: CASSSSGFDNEQFF. In DNA form, the CDR3 reads TGTGCCAGCAGCTCTAGCGGTTTTGACAATGAGCAGTTCTTC.